This entry describes one T cell receptor beta chain. Its antigen is not known. This record belongs to a study of T cell responses to AZD1222 COVID-19 vaccine. Findings of the study overall: Scientists sampled the repertoires only once the peak T cell response had passed. Across spike, vaccine-associated CD4 TCRs were found, dominant at 160-218 and 743-854.

This CDR3 contains 16 residues. V dropped 5 bases and J dropped 1 base, with 18 bases sitting between them. Germline lookup yields CDR1 MDHEN and CDR2 SYDVKM. TCRdb keeps only in-frame clones here, not all; method: immunoSEQ multiplex PCR. Of over 120,000 clones listed, approximately 93% were seen once; the top ten hold around 10%. Source: peripheral blood, taken after recovery from COVID-19. This chain links TRBV28 with TRBJ2-7; D ambiguous. The sequence was collected from an adult who had recovered from COVID-19. In DNA, the CDR3 is TGTGCCAGCAGTCCGCGGACCGCCGACCCATCCTACGAGCAGTACTTC. This gives the protein CASSPRTADPSYEQYF.